The clone carrying this T cell receptor (beta chain) appeared many times. Its cognate antigen is unknown. V was cut by 4 bases and J by 7 bases, with 13 bases left in between. This CDR3 spans 12 amino acids. Germline loops: CDR1 DFQATT, CDR2 SNEGSKA (reference sequence). The data were obtained in a study of Graves' ophthalmopathy and Graves' hyperthyroidism. From RNA, the CDR3 regions of TCR beta chains were amplified and sequenced. Amplification began with first-round RT-PCR using HTBI primers, then second-round multiplex PCR was performed. TCRdb analysed the multiplex PCR reads with MiXCR anew, one entry per CDR3 protein. This repertoire shows under 350,000 distinct CDR3 sequences, 15% to 20% found once; its top ten account for 10% to 15%. Broader study findings: In blood appeared most of the expanded thyroid clonotypes whose frequency exceeded 0.001. A 13-signature model separated ophthalmopathy from stable hyperthyroidism, about 90% sensitivity, approximately 84% specificity.

This receptor was obtained from an adult man with Graves' ophthalmopathy. The chain is built from TRBV20-1 and TRBJ2-5, with D perhaps matching TRBD1 (5 bases). Sample: peripheral blood. CDR3: CSAIRQTSTQYF. The CDR3, as DNA: TGCAGTGCTATCCGACAGACCTCGACCCAGTACTTC.